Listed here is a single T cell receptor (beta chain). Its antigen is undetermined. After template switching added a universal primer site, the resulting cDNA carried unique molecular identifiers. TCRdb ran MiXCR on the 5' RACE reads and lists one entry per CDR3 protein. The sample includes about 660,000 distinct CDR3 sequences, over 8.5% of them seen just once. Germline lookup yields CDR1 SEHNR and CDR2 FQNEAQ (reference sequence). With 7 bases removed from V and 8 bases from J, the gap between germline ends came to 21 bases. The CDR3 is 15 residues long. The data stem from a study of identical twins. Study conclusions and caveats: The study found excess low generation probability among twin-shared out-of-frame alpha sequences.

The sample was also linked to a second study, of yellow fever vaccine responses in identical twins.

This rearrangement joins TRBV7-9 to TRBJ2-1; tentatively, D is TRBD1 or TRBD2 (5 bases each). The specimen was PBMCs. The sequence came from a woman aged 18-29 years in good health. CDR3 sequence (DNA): TGTGCCAGCACCGTGGACCGGGGACCAACTTATGAGCAGTTCTTC. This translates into CASTVDRGPTYEQFF.